This entry concerns a single T cell receptor (beta chain). Original processing methods: How many nucleated cells were present was estimated from reference gene primer amplification. Profiling relied on immunoSEQ multiplex PCR, and the TCRdb table lists in-frame clones only, not all of them. The DNA was the basis for D and trimming; V, J and clone size are from that table. The data show a few hundred thousand clones, 86% seen once. This entry is derived from a study of blood T cell repertoires in COVID-19. Study-level background: Samples of COVID-19 (acute and convalescent) were obtained from the United States, Italy and Spain. The analysed material was cDNA or gDNA that came from T cells, B-cell-depleted T cells, or PBMCs.

The CDR3 covers 15 residues. V shed 3 bases and J shed 2 bases, with 11 bases lying between them. Germline V lookup: CDR1 KGHDR, CDR2 SFDVKD. What was sequenced was peripheral blood. The TCR was taken from a woman aged 25-40 years with active or convalescent COVID-19. The chain is built from TRBV24-1 and TRBJ2-3; a possible D gene is TRBD2 (6 bases). CDR3 nucleotide sequence: TGTGCCACCAGTGATCCCGGACTAACCACAGATACGCAGTATTTT. This codes for CATSDPGLTTDTQYF.